This T cell receptor beta chain was found in a study of shared clonotypes between healthy human individuals. The CDR3 is 15 residues long. The germline V gene has CDR1 MDHEN and CDR2 SYDVKM. Between the trimmed V and J ends, which lost 6 bases and 2 bases, there was a span of 14 bases. Using immunoSEQ multiplex PCR, the repertoire was profiled, and TCRdb retains in-frame clones only, with some absent. Among approximately 1.4 million clones, 95% to 99% were seen once, and the ten largest hold less than 0.55%. The specimen was naive CD4+ T cells sorted from blood. Subset given: CD45RA+ positively selected. This clonotype was sampled from a man aged 25-40 years in good health. V gene TRBV28 combines with J gene TRBJ1-3; D is undetermined. CDR3 amino acids: CASRREIVAGNTIYF. CDR3 bases: TGTGCCAGCAGACGAGAAATAGTAGCTGGAAACACCATATATTTT.